The T cell receptor (beta chain) described here comes from a study of vaccination effects on CD4 cells after COVID-19. The assay was immunoSEQ multiplex PCR, and TCRdb's table has in-frame clones only and misses some. The table shows 20,000 to 25,000 clones, with over 65% occurring only once. Expansion of antigen-specific CD4+ T cells with viral peptide pools was carried out by the ViraFEST assay before sequencing. An approximately 10-day culture period preceded the isolation of CD4+ T cells. Convalescent patients had PCR-confirmed SARS-CoV-2 infection between March and December 2020. On day 3 and again on day 7, half the medium was replaced with IL-2 medium. The CDR3 is 20 residues long. J was trimmed by 0 bases and V by 3 bases; bases with no gene match: 9. CDR1 is LGHNA, CDR2 YSLEER, per germline. Details on this clone: Its antigen is undetermined.

The sequence was obtained from a human donor who had a prior SARS-CoV-2 infection. The chain carries TRBV4-3 and TRBJ2-6; TRBD2 aligns across 12 bases. The sequencing used CD4+ T cells from PBMCs cultured with a peptide pool, collected before COVID-19 vaccination. CDR3 nucleotide sequence: TGCGCCAGCAGCCATCCTGGGACTAGCGGGTCGAGCTCTGGGGCCAACGTCCTGACTTTC. This sequence encodes CASSHPGTSGSSSGANVLTF.